This T cell receptor (beta chain) was obtained from a study of blood T cell repertoires in COVID-19. Study at large: Some COVID-19 samples were acute and others convalescent; all came from the United States, Italy and Spain.

With 1 base removed from V and 6 bases from J, the gap between germline ends came to 5 bases. The CDR3 runs 12 residues. Germline V gene data show CDR1 as LGHNA and CDR2 as YSLEER. Authors' methods: Reference gene primer amplification gave estimated nucleated cell counts. Libraries were prepared by immunoSEQ multiplex PCR; TCRdb keeps only in-frame clonotypes and omits some of them. V and J calls and clone size come straight from that table; D and trimming were deduced from the DNA. The data show almost 55,000 clones, 90% seen once. What was sequenced was peripheral blood. The chain employs TRBV4-3 and TRBJ2-3, with no clear D. The clonotype was recovered from a woman in her forties with active COVID-19. This CDR3 is CASSQGADTQYF. CDR3 nucleotide sequence: TGCGCCAGCAGCCAAGGGGCCGATACGCAGTATTTT.